The clone carrying this T cell receptor (beta chain) was counted only a few times. No antigen is known for it. This specimen belongs to a study of cytomegalovirus exposure and HLA in healthy donors. Study-level background: There were 75 million to 95 million unique TCRs (from HLA-typed donors) in an early data release. Regarding the study as a whole: A later analysis linked some 18,000 TCR beta sequences to HLA alleles at 0.05 false discovery rate. Data from an earlier analysis indicated that most TCR beta V segments were productive either about 87% or about 30% of the time. Common viral pathogens (according to a later analysis) appeared linked to several of the most significant clusters.

Primers included in the PCR were 60 Vbeta and 13 Jbeta primers. Libraries were prepared by immunoSEQ multiplex PCR; TCRdb keeps only in-frame clonotypes and omits some of them. The data hold about 85,000 clones, with over 65% observed a single time. Unmatched junction bases numbered 9, after V lost 4 bases and J lost 4 bases. Germline lookup yields CDR1 SGHRS and CDR2 YFSETQ. The CDR3 extends over 16 amino acids. This chain joins TRBV5-1 and TRBJ2-7; 12 bases line up with TRBD2. Specimen: PBMCs. The clonotype comes from a man aged 25-40 years in good health and CMV-seronegative. CDR3 loop: CASSTLAGGAPYEQYF. Written as DNA, the CDR3 is TGCGCCAGCAGCACACTAGCGGGGGGTGCCCCATACGAGCAGTACTTC.